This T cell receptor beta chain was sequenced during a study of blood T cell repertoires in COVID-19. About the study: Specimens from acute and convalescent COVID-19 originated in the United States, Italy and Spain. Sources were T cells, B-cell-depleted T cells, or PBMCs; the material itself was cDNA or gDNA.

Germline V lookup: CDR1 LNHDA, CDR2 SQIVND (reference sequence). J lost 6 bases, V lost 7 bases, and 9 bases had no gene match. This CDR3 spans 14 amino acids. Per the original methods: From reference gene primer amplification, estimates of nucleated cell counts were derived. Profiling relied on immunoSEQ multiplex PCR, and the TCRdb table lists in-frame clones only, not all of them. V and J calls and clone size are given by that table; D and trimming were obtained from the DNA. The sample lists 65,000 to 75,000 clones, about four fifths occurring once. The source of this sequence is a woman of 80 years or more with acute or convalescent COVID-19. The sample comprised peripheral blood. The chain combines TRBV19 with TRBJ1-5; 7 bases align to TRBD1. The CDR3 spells CASKTQAGGQPQHF. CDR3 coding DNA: TGTGCCAGTAAAACCCAGGCAGGGGGTCAGCCCCAGCATTTT.